The 25 T cell receptor beta chains in this list originate from one sample, sequenced in a study of blood T cell repertoires in COVID-19. The repertoire was sequenced with immunoSEQ multiplex PCR; TCRdb's copy has only in-frame clones and lacks some. The table lists approximately 300,000 clones, 85% to 90% of them singletons. The sample was PBMCs or T cells enriched from blood (not recorded which). These TCRs come from a young woman who had recovered from COVID-19.

The chain couples TRBV15 to TRBJ2-7, with D tentatively TRBD2 (6 bases). Germline CDR1 LNHNV, CDR2 YYDKDF (reference sequence). Trimming cost V 0 bases and J 2 bases, with 8 bases left between them. The CDR3 has 14 amino acids. The CDR3 DNA reads TGTGCCACCAGCAGAGACGGGGGACCCTACGAGCAGTACTTC. Residues: CATSRDGGPYEQYF.

This clone was seen a single time. The gene calls are TRBV5-6 and TRBJ1-1, with D maybe TRBD1 (6 bases). Trimming left V 4 bases short and J 5 bases short, with 15 bases between. Germline values: CDR1 SGHDT, CDR2 YYEEEE. The CDR3 loop spans 14 amino acids. CDR3 coding DNA: TGTGCCAGCAGCAAGGATGCAGGGGAAACTGAAGCTTTCTTT. Its translation is CASSKDAGETEAFF.

V and J are TRBV12-3 or TRBV12-4 and TRBJ1-5; D gene ambiguous. This CDR3 spans 13 amino acids. V was cut by 7 bases and J by 9 bases, with 16 bases left in between. CDR3 sequence reads: CASNPQPAGPQHF. The CDR3 DNA reads as TGTGCCAGCAACCCACAACCTGCGGGGCCCCAGCATTTT.

This rearrangement joins TRBV7-3 to TRBJ2-2; the match to TRBD2 covers 10 bases. CDR1 SGHTA and CDR2 FQGTGA come from the germline V gene. This CDR3 has 18 residues. V dropped 0 bases and J dropped 7; count of bases not matched to a gene: 11. The CDR3 DNA follows: TGTGCCAGCAGCTTAACAGTTCGAGCGGGAGGGCCTGGCGGGGAGCTGTTTTTT. It codes for CASSLTVRAGGPGGELFF.

The CDR3 region is CASSRLNTGELFF. CDR3 DNA sequence: TGTGCCAGCAGCCGACTGAACACCGGGGAGCTGTTTTTT. The chain has TRBV3-1 (or the pseudogene TRBV3-2) and TRBJ2-2, with D unresolved. V gave up 4 bases and J gave up 1 base, with 4 bases separating them. Germline V gene sequence: CDR1 LGHDT, CDR2 YNNKEL (reference sequence). This CDR3 spans 13 amino acids.

The J gene is TRBJ2-1, the V gene TRBV5-1; 11 bases line up with TRBD1. The germline CDR1 and CDR2 sequences are SGHRS and YFSETQ. The CDR3 consists of 15 residues. Trimming took 4 bases from V and 5 from J; bases not matched to a gene: 5. The CDR3 protein is CASSGQGAFDNEQFF. The CDR3 DNA is TGCGCCAGCAGCGGACAGGGGGCGTTCGACAATGAGCAGTTCTTC.

The chain recombines TRBV11-1 with TRBJ2-5, with TRBD2 matching over 7 bases. V lost 6 bases, J lost 2 bases, and 3 bases stayed unmatched. The CDR3 runs 13 residues. CDR1 and CDR2 from the germline V gene are SGHAT and FQDESV (reference sequence). The CDR3 reads CASRSGRQETQYF. CDR3 in DNA: TGTGCCAGCAGGTCCGGGAGGCAAGAGACCCAGTACTTC.

This clone occurred many times. V and J are TRBV6-5 and TRBJ1-1; 11 positions match TRBD1. CDR1 is MNHEY and CDR2 is SVGAGI in the germline V gene. This CDR3 spans 14 amino acids. The ends lost 5 bases at V and 10 bases at J; junction bases unmatched: 9. This chain's CDR3 is CASSLLGQGAGAFF. The DNA for the CDR3 is TGTGCCAGCAGTCTCCTCGGACAGGGGGCGGGAGCTTTCTTT.

The gene calls are TRBV5-6 and TRBJ1-4; D remains unclear. The CDR3 is 13 residues long. From germline, CDR1 is SGHDT and CDR2 YYEEEE. V dropped 0 bases and J dropped 8 bases, with 8 bases sitting between them. The CDR3, as DNA: TGTGCCAGCAGCTTGGCCGGAGCAGAAAAACTGTTTTTT. This sequence encodes CASSLAGAEKLFF.

V usage is TRBV14 and J usage is TRBJ1-1; D unresolved. Germline CDR1 SGHDN, CDR2 FVKESK. Between the trimmed V and J ends, which lost 0 bases and 7 bases, there was a span of 6 bases. The CDR3 runs to 12 residues. For the CDR3, the DNA is TGTGCCAGCAGCCAAGATCGGGGTGAAGCTTTCTTT. Its translation: CASSQDRGEAFF.

The rearrangement uses TRBV19 and TRBJ2-5; 9 nucleotides align to TRBD2. Per germline, CDR1 LNHDA and CDR2 SQIVND (reference sequence). The CDR3 loop spans 16 amino acids. V dropped 2 bases and J dropped 1; count of bases not matched to a gene: 5. In DNA form, the CDR3 reads TGTGCCAGTAGTATAAAGGGGACTAGCCCCCAAGAGACCCAGTACTTC. Amino acids: CASSIKGTSPQETQYF.

Of note for this clone: Other nucleotide sequences in the sample specify the same CDR3. The CDR3 nucleotides read TGTGCCAGCAGTGCACAGGGGGCCGGTCAGCCCCAGCATTTT. It yields the protein CASSAQGAGQPQHF. V usage is TRBV2 and J usage is TRBJ1-5, with 9 positions matching TRBD1. Germline trimming cut 4 bases from V and 6 bases from J; bases unmatched to any gene: 4. The CDR3 contains 14 residues. The V gene's germline CDR1 is SNHLY and CDR2 FYNNEI.

The V call is TRBV27, the J call TRBJ2-2; maybe TRBD2 (5 bases). There are 15 residues in the CDR3. Germline CDR1 is MNHEY and CDR2 is SMNVEV (reference sequence). Trimming left V 5 bases short and J 3 bases short, with 13 bases between. The CDR3 reads CASSVGTLDTGELFF. The CDR3 nucleotides are TGTGCCAGCAGTGTAGGAACACTAGACACCGGGGAGCTGTTTTTT.

This sequence joins TRBV28 and TRBJ1-3, with D possibly being TRBD1 (5 bases). This CDR3 is 15 amino acids long. From germline, CDR1 is MDHEN and CDR2 SYDVKM. V was trimmed by 5 bases and J by 1 base, leaving 12 bases between them. The CDR3 here is CASSPGGESGNTIYF. CDR3 in DNA: TGTGCCAGCAGTCCTGGGGGGGAGTCTGGAAACACCATATATTTT.

This rearrangement joins TRBV10-3 to TRBJ1-5, with TRBD1 as a possible D gene (5 bases). Germline CDR1 is ENHRY and CDR2 is SYGVKD. The CDR3 spans 14 residues. V lost 4 bases, J lost 3 bases, and 10 bases lay in between. The CDR3: CAISVGTHNQPQHF. The CDR3 nucleotides read TGTGCCATCAGTGTCGGGACTCACAATCAGCCCCAGCATTTT.

This clone was recorded only once. This rearrangement joins TRBV27 to TRBJ2-1; TRBD2 might be the D (6 bases). Trimming took off 3 bases at V and 7 bases at J, with 10 bases between the two ends. The CDR3 spans 13 residues. Germline assignment: CDR1 MNHEY and CDR2 SMNVEV (reference sequence). The CDR3 DNA reads TGTGCCAGCAGTTTCGGGAGTTTGAATGAGCAGTTCTTC. It translates to CASSFGSLNEQFF.

V and J are TRBV3-1 (or the pseudogene TRBV3-2) and TRBJ2-5; 13 bases map to TRBD2. Germline V lookup: CDR1 LGHDT, CDR2 YNNKEL (reference sequence). CDR3 length equals 16 residues. Trimming removed 5 bases from V and 7 bases from J; junction bases left unmatched: 10. The DNA of the CDR3 is TGTGCCAGCAGCTTCCGGACTAGCGGGAGCAGTGGGACCCAGTACTTC. This encodes CASSFRTSGSSGTQYF.

V and J are TRBV2 and TRBJ2-7; D gene uncertain. Per the germline V gene, CDR1 is SNHLY and CDR2 is FYNNEI. V was clipped by 4 bases and J by 1 base, with 11 bases between them. The CDR3 spans 14 residues. CDR3 loop: CASSVDHRSYEQYF. The CDR3 DNA reads as TGTGCCAGCAGTGTCGATCACAGATCCTACGAGCAGTACTTC.

This chain links TRBV2 with TRBJ2-3; D remains unclear. The CDR3 is made up of 12 amino acids. Germline V gene data show CDR1 as SNHLY and CDR2 as FYNNEI. Trimming left V 5 bases short and J 3 bases short, with 6 bases between. The CDR3 nucleotides are TGTGCCAGCAGTAGAGGAACAGATACGCAGTATTTT. Amino acid sequence: CASSRGTDTQYF.

This chain links TRBV7-2 with TRBJ1-2; 10 positions agree with TRBD1. V dropped 2 bases and J dropped 7; count of bases not matched to a gene: 4. This CDR3 has 14 amino acids. Germline CDR1 and CDR2: SGHTA and FQGNSA. For the CDR3, the DNA is TGTGCCAGCAGCTTACCGGGACAGGGGATTGGCTACACCTTC. Translated, it gives CASSLPGQGIGYTF.

The chain has TRBV28 and TRBJ1-2, with D perhaps matching TRBD1 (5 bases). This CDR3 has 14 residues. Per the germline V gene, CDR1 is MDHEN and CDR2 is SYDVKM. V dropped 3 bases and J dropped 5 bases, with 13 bases sitting between them. The CDR3 bases are TGTGCCAGCAGTTTTAACAGGCGTGGGTATGGCTACACCTTC. Its protein is CASSFNRRGYGYTF.

This clone was picked up a small number of times. The chain has TRBV9 and TRBJ1-1; perhaps TRBD1 as D (6 bases). In germline, CDR1 is SGDLS, CDR2 YYNGEE. This CDR3 contains 15 residues. Trimming pared 1 base from V and 4 bases from J, leaving 14 bases between. CDR3 in amino acids: CASSVQGSIGTEAFF. The CDR3 DNA reads as TGTGCCAGCAGCGTACAGGGGTCTATTGGCACTGAAGCTTTCTTT.

This clone has just a few counts. This chain joins TRBV5-1 and TRBJ2-1; 15 nucleotides align to TRBD2. Germline V gives CDR1 SGHRS, CDR2 YFSETQ. The ends lost 4 bases at V and 0 bases at J; junction bases unmatched: 11. The CDR3 loop spans 20 amino acids. DNA of the CDR3: TGCGCCAGCAGCATGGGTCCGGGACTAGCGGGAGGCAGCTCCTACAATGAGCAGTTCTTC. It is translated as CASSMGPGLAGGSSYNEQFF.

The V and J genes are TRBV3-1 (or the pseudogene TRBV3-2) and TRBJ1-4; D is undetermined. Germline V gene lookup returns CDR1 LGHDT and CDR2 YNNKEL (reference sequence). V dropped 1 base and J dropped 0 bases, with 3 bases sitting between them. This CDR3 is built from 14 residues. The CDR3, as DNA: TGTGCCAGCAGCCAAGCTGCAACTAATGAAAAACTGTTTTTT. Translating it yields CASSQAATNEKLFF.

This clone has only a few counts. This chain joins TRBV2 and TRBJ1-1; possibly TRBD1 for D (5 bases). This CDR3 spans 15 amino acids. V gave up 0 bases and J gave up 10 bases, with 18 bases separating them. From germline, CDR1 is SNHLY and CDR2 FYNNEI. The DNA of the CDR3 is TGTGCCAGCAGTGAAGCGCTTATGGTAGGGGAAGCAGCTTTCTTT. The encoded protein is CASSEALMVGEAAFF. The full variable domain, with the rest looked up from reference TRBV2 and TRBJ1-1, is EPEVTQTPSHQVTQMGQEVILRCVPISNHLYFYWYRQILGQKVEFLVSFYNNEISEKSEIFDDQFSVERPDGSNFTLKIRSTKLEDSAMYFCASSEALMVGEAAFFGQGTRLTVV.